This is a list of T cell receptor beta chains from one sample in a study of control samples from healthy donors and cancer patients. Sequencing used immunoSEQ multiplex PCR; TCRdb keeps in-frame clones, though not all of them. Of tens of thousands of clones listed, roughly 88% are singletons. Specimen: PBMCs. The receptors come from a man aged 50-59 years with lung cancer. CDR3s include the opening cysteine and the closing phenylalanine or tryptophan. A D gene is named only where the DNA matches it firmly. Size is stated for part of the rows, as once, few or many counts, or as a class when the clone is expanded.

v_gene	d_gene	j_gene	abundance	CDR3aa	CDR3nt
TRBV5-4	TRBD2	TRBJ2-1	NA	CASSSLAGGYNEQFF	TGTGCCAGCAGCTCTTTAGCGGGGGGTTACAATGAGCAGTTCTTC
TRBV9	NA	TRBJ2-5	NA	CASSVAMQETQYF	TGTGCCAGCAGCGTAGCGATGCAAGAGACCCAGTACTTC
TRBV30	TRBD1	TRBJ2-7	NA	CAWSRDRGREQYF	TGTGCCTGGTCCCGGGACAGGGGGCGCGAGCAGTACTTC
TRBV4-1	TRBD1	TRBJ2-1	few	CASSQVAPGQGTSTQFF	TGCGCCAGCAGCCAAGTGGCCCCGGGACAGGGTACTTCAACGCAGTTCTTC
TRBV3-1/TRBV3-2	NA	TRBJ2-2	NA	CASSQGNPNTGELFF	TGTGCCAGCAGCCAAGGCAACCCGAACACCGGGGAGCTGTTTTTT
TRBV18	NA	TRBJ1-5	NA	CASSPPHRVPDQPQHF	TGTGCCAGCTCACCACCGCACAGGGTACCAGACCAGCCCCAGCATTTT
TRBV5-3	TRBD1	TRBJ1-3	NA	CARSNRGPSGNTIYF	TGTGCCAGAAGCAACAGGGGGCCCTCTGGAAACACCATATATTTT
TRBV5-1	NA	TRBJ2-4	NA	CASSPGTGIAIQYF	TGCGCCAGCAGCCCCGGGACCGGAATTGCCATTCAGTACTTC
TRBV5-5	TRBD1	TRBJ1-5	once	CASSWGTGGDSNQPQHF	TGTGCCAGCAGCTGGGGGACAGGCGGAGATAGCAATCAGCCCCAGCATTTT
TRBV27	TRBD1	TRBJ1-5	NA	CASSPQGYQPQHF	TGTGCCAGCAGTCCACAGGGGTACCAGCCCCAGCATTTT
TRBV14	TRBD1	TRBJ2-5	NA	CASSQDDRAGETQYF	TGTGCCAGCAGCCAAGACGACAGGGCCGGAGAGACCCAGTACTTC